The entry that follows covers one TCR beta chain sequence. Its matching antigen is unknown. The data stem from a study of blood T cells in healthy people across ages. At least 6 micrograms of total RNA were extracted per sample. Alongside a J-beta primer mix, a sample-barcoded 5' primer served in a second PCR lasting about 7 to 12 cycles. Each sample yielded at least 3 million CDR3-containing paired-end reads. TCRdb reprocessed the 5' RACE reads with MiXCR, giving one entry per CDR3 protein. This table holds 600,000 or so distinct CDR3 sequences, roughly 20% found once. Study conclusions and caveats: The percentage of naive T cells correlated strongly with TCR beta diversity.

There are 14 residues in the CDR3. V dropped 1 base and J dropped 5; count of bases not matched to a gene: 4. Germline loops: CDR1 SGHTA, CDR2 FQGNSA. The chain uses TRBV7-2 and TRBJ2-5; 7 nucleotides align to TRBD2. Sequenced material: blood. The sequence came from a man aged 70-80 years in good health. CDR3 nucleotides: TGTGCCAGCAGCTTAGTCGCAGCGGGGGAGACCCAGTACTTC. Its protein is CASSLVAAGETQYF.